This entry concerns a single TCR beta chain. Each CDR3 protein gets one entry after TCRdb re-called the RT-PCR reads with MiXCR. The repertoire has just under 550,000 distinct CDR3 sequences, approximately 20% of them found once; the top ten carry under 3.5%. The data were taken from a study of response to subunit inactivated influenza vaccine. This CDR3 is 13 amino acids long. Trimming removed 4 bases from V and 3 bases from J; junction bases left unmatched: 3. CDR1 SQVTM and CDR2 ANQGSEA come from the germline V gene. This sample was shared with a second study, whose subject was T cells expressing NK-cell markers. That study reports: Libraries used 5'RACE template switching adding universal primer site and UMIs. An anti-gamma-delta TCR antibody restricted sorting to alpha-beta TCR T cells in several experiments. These clonotypes additionally ranked first within the CD3+CD56-NKG2C+ fraction of several donors. Whether expanded NKG2C-expressing T cell clones recognize HCMV is unknown.

The J gene is TRBJ1-5, the V gene TRBV29-1, with 7 bases identical to TRBD1. The source was CD4+ T cells sorted from PBMCs, collected 11 to 12 days after vaccination. The receptor was derived from a man over 45 who received an inactivated influenza vaccine. CDR3 amino acids: CSVGGTDNQPQHF. DNA of the CDR3: TGCAGCGTTGGGGGGACAGACAATCAGCCCCAGCATTTT. Complete variable domain (other parts from reference TRBV29-1 and TRBJ1-5): SAVISQKPSRDICQRGTSLTIQCQVDSQVTMMFWYRQQPGQSLTLIATANQGSEATYESGFVIDKFPISRPNLTFSTLTVSNMSPEDSSIYLCSVGGTDNQPQHFGDGTRLSIL.